This T cell receptor beta chain was documented in a study of CD8+ T cells in alopecia areata. The overall study: Scoring treated patients' severity relied on the percentage of scalp area affected. Overall study findings and caveats: Treatment with tofacitinib significantly lowered scalp clonality and reduced expanded CD8+ clones among the top 100. Lesional scalp, especially alopecia totalis/universalis, showed higher clonality than normal scalp.

As for treatment: oral pan-JAK inhibitor, 5-10 mg twice daily. Germline CDR1 is SEHNR and CDR2 is FQNEAQ (reference sequence). Between the trimmed V and J ends, which lost 3 bases and 3 bases, there was a span of 17 bases. The CDR3 length is 16 residues. As regards this clone: Its antigen remains unidentified.

Following RNA extraction, reverse transcription yielded cDNA that acted as the sequencing template. Using immunoSEQ multiplex PCR, the repertoire was profiled, and TCRdb retains in-frame clones only, with some absent. The sample carries approximately 210,000 clones, 40% to 55% recorded once. The V and J genes are TRBV7-9 and TRBJ1-1, with D perhaps matching TRBD1 (6 bases). The material sequenced was CD4+ T cells sorted from blood, taken at approximately week 36, from a patient treated with tofacitinib. The TCR was taken from a human donor with alopecia areata. CDR3 nucleotide sequence: TGTGCCAGCAGCTTGGGGGCTCGAAGGGAGGACACTGAAGCTTTCTTT. It codes for CASSLGARREDTEAFF.